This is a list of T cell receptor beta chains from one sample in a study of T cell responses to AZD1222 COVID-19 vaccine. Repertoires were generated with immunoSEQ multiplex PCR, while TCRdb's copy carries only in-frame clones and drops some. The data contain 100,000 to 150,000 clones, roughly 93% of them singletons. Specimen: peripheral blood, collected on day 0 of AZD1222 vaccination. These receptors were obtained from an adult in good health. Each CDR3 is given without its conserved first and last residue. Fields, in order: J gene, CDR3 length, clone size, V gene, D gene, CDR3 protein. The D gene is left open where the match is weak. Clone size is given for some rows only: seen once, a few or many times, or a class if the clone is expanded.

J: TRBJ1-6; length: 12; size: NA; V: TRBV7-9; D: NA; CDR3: ASSLTRQPSPLH
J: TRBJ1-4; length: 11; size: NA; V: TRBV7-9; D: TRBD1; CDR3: ASSTRDSEKLF
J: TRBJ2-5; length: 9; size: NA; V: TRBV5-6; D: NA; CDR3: ASSLEQTQY
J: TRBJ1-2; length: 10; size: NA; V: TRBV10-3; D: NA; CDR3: AIRDTKEGYT
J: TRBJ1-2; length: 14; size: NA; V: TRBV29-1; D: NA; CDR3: SVEVAQGRTDYGYT
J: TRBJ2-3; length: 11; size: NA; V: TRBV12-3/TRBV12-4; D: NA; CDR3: ASTDSQIDTQY
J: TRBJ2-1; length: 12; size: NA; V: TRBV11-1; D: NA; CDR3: ASSRIQGFHEQF
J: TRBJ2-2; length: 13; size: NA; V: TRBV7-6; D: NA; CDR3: ASSPNGVNTGELF
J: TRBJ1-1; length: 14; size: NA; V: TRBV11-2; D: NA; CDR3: ASSLVWPGPNTEAF
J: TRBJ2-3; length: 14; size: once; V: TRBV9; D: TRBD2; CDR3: ASSVGAGEWADTQY
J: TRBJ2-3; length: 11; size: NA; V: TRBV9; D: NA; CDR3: ASSVGGSDTQY
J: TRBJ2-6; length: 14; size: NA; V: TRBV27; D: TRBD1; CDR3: ASRSQGAGGANVLT
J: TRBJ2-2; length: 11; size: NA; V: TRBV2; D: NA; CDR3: ASRRTNTGELF
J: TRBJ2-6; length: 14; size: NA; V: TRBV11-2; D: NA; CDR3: ASSLVEGSGANVLT
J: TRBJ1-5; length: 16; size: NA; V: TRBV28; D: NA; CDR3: AHGGTVFGGYSNQPQH
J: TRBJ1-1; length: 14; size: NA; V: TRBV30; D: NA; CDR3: AWSPSEGPTYSEAF